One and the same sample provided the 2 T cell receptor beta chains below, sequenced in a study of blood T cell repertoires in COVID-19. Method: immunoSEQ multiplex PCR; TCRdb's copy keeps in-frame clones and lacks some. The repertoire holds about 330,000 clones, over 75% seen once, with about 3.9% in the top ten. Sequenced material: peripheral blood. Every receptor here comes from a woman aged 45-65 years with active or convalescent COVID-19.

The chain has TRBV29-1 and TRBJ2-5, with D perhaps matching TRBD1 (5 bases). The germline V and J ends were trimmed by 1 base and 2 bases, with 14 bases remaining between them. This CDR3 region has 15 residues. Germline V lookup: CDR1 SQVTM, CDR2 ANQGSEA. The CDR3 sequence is CSVEGEVGVQETQYF. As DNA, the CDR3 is TGCAGCGTTGAAGGTGAAGTAGGGGTTCAAGAGACCCAGTACTTC. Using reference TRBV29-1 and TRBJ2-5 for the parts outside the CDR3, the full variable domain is SAVISQKPSRDICQRGTSLTIQCQVDSQVTMMFWYRQQPGQSLTLIATANQGSEATYESGFVIDKFPISRPNLTFSTLTVSNMSPEDSSIYLCSVEGEVGVQETQYFGPGTRLLVL.

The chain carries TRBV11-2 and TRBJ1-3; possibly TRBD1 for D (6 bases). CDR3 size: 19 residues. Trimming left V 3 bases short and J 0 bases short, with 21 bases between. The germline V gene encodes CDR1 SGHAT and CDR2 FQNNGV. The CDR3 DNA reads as TGTGCCAGCAGCTTTCTGACAGGAAGCCTAAGGGTCTCTGGAAACACCATATATTTT. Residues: CASSFLTGSLRVSGNTIYF.